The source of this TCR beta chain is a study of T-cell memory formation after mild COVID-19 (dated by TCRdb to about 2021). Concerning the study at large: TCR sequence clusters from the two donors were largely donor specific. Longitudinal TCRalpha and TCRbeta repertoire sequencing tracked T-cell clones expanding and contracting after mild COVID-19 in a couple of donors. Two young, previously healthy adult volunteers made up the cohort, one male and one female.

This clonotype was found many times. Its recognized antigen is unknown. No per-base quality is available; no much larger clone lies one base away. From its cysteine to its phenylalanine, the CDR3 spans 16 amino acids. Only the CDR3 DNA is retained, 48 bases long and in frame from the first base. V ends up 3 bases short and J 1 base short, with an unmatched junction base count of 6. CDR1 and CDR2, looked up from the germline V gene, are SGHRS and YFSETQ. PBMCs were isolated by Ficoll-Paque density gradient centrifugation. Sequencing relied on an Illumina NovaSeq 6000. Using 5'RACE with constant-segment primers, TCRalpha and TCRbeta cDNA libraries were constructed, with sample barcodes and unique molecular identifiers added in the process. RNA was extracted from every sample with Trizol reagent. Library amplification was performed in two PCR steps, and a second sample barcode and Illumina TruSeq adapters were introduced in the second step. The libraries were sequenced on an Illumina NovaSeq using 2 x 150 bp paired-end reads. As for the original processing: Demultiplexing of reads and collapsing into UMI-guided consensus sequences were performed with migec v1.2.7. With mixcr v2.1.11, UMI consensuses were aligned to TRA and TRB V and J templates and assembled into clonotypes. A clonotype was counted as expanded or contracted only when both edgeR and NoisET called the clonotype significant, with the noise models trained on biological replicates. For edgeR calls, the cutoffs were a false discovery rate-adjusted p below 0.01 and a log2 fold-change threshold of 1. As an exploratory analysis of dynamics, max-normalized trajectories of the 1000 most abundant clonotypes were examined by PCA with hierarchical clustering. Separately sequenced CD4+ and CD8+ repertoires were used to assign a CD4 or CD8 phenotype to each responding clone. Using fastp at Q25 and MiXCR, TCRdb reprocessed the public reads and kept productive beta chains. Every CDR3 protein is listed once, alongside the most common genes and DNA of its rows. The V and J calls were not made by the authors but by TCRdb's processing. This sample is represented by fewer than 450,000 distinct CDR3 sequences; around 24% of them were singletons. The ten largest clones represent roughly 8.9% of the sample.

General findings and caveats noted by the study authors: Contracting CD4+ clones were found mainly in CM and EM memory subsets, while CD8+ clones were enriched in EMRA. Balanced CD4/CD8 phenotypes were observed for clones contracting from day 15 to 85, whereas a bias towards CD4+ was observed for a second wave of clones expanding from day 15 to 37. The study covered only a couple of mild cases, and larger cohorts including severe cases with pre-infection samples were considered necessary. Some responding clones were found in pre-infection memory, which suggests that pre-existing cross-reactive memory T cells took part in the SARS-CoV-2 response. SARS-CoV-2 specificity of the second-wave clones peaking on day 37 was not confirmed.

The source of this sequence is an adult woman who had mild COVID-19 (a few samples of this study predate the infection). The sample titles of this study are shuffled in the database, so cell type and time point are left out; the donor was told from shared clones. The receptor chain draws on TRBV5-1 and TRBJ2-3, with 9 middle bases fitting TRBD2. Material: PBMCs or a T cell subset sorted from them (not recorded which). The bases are TGCGCCAGCAGCTCCACCCCTAGCGGGGGCACAGATACGCAGTATTTT. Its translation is CASSSTPSGGTDTQYF.